One and the same sample provided the 13 T cell receptor beta chains below, sequenced in a study of control samples from healthy donors and cancer patients. Sequencing used immunoSEQ multiplex PCR; TCRdb keeps in-frame clones, though not all of them. The sample lists 55,000 to 90,000 clones; about 87% were seen once. Sequenced input: blood. The receptors were gathered from a man aged 50 or older in good health.

The chain links TRBV3-1 (or the pseudogene TRBV3-2) to TRBJ1-2; D gene ambiguous. CDR1 and CDR2 (germline): LGHDT, YNNKEL (reference sequence). This CDR3 is built from 14 residues. V was cut by 2 bases and J by 1 base, with 8 bases left in between. CDR3 region: CASSQSRHNYGYTF. In DNA, the CDR3 is TGTGCCAGCAGCCAATCCAGGCATAACTATGGCTACACCTTC.

This rearrangement joins TRBV7-9 to TRBJ2-5; D is possibly TRBD1 (5 bases). The ends were cut back, 1 base at V and 4 bases at J, with 13 bases in the middle. The CDR3 is 15 residues long. In germline, CDR1 is SEHNR, CDR2 FQNEAQ (reference sequence). The DNA for the CDR3 is TGTGCCAGCAGCTTAGATTCAGGGCTTCTAGAGACCCAGTACTTC. Its translation is CASSLDSGLLETQYF.

This chain links TRBV6-5 with TRBJ1-1, with 12 positions matching TRBD1. Trimming cost V 4 bases and J 4 bases; bases outside gene matches: 4. The CDR3 runs to 15 residues. In germline, CDR1 is MNHEY, CDR2 SVGAGI. The chain's CDR3 is CASSSGTGGGTEAFF. CDR3 bases: TGTGCCAGCAGTTCCGGGACAGGGGGCGGCACTGAAGCTTTCTTT.

The rearrangement links TRBV2 to TRBJ1-4; 8 nucleotides line up with TRBD1. The CDR3 spans 18 residues. CDR1 is SNHLY, CDR2 FYNNEI, per germline. The J segment lost 0 bases and the V segment lost 1 base, leaving 7 bases of the junction unmatched. The CDR3 protein is CASSEDRGNPPTNEKLFF. The CDR3 DNA sequence: TGTGCCAGCAGTGAAGACAGGGGGAACCCGCCAACTAATGAAAAACTGTTTTTT.

V and J are TRBV2 and TRBJ2-5; TRBD2 agrees at 10 bases. This CDR3 contains 15 residues. Germline lookup yields CDR1 SNHLY and CDR2 FYNNEI. Trimming at V came to 0 bases and at J to 5 bases, leaving 3 bases not matched to a gene. CDR3 sequence reads: CASSEAGTSVETQYF. The CDR3 DNA sequence: TGTGCCAGCAGTGAAGCTGGGACTAGCGTGGAGACCCAGTACTTC.

CDR3 loop: CASSYIPGGNEQFF. The CDR3 DNA sequence: TGTGCCAGCAGTTACATTCCCGGGGGGAATGAGCAGTTCTTC. V and J are TRBV6-5 and TRBJ2-1; 7 bases map to TRBD2. This CDR3 region has 14 residues. With V trimmed by 2 bases and J by 7 bases, 5 bases remained unmatched. CDR1 is MNHEY and CDR2 is SVGAGI in the germline V gene.

The CDR3 nucleotides read TGTGCCAGCAGTTACTCCCGGGGAGATGGCTACACCTTC. Translating gives CASSYSRGDGYTF. V usage is TRBV6-6 and J usage is TRBJ1-2; D is uncertain. Trimming cost V 0 bases and J 6 bases, with 8 bases left between them. The CDR3 spans 13 residues. CDR1 and CDR2 (germline): MNHNY, SVGAGI (reference sequence).

The chain links TRBV5-5 to TRBJ2-5, with D unresolved. Looked up from germline, CDR1 is SGHKS and CDR2 is YYEKEE (reference sequence). This CDR3 is built from 14 residues. The germline V and J ends were trimmed by 0 bases and 5 bases, with 11 bases remaining between them. The CDR3 DNA reads TGTGCCAGCAGCTTGGATAGGGCACGGGAGACCCAGTACTTC. Protein product: CASSLDRARETQYF.

The chain combines TRBV5-1 with TRBJ1-5; no definite D call. Germline V gene sequence: CDR1 SGHRS, CDR2 YFSETQ. CDR3 length: 16 amino acids. The V end lost 4 bases, the J end lost 0 bases, and 14 bases lay between the germline ends. CDR3 amino acids: CASSQLHEPSNQPQHF. The CDR3 bases are TGCGCCAGCAGCCAGTTACACGAACCTAGCAATCAGCCCCAGCATTTT.

The V call is TRBV6-2 or TRBV6-3, the J call TRBJ2-4; possible D gene TRBD2, 6 bases. There are 17 residues in the CDR3. The V end lost 2 bases, the J end lost 0 bases, and 14 bases lay between the germline ends. Germline V lookup: CDR1 MNHEY, CDR2 SVGEGT. CDR3: CASSYMRDPIAKNIQYF. CDR3 DNA sequence: TGTGCCAGCAGTTACATGCGGGACCCTATAGCCAAAAACATTCAGTACTTC.

Details on this clone: This same CDR3 is encoded by further DNA sequences in the sample. The CDR3 is CASSDRGNQPQHF. CDR3 nucleotides: TGTGCCAGCAGTGACAGGGGCAATCAGCCCCAGCATTTT. This chain joins TRBV28 and TRBJ1-5, with 7 bases matching TRBD1. This CDR3 is 13 amino acids long. Germline-derived CDR1 and CDR2 are MDHEN and SYDVKM. Trimming cost V 5 bases and J 2 bases; bases outside gene matches: 0.

The CDR3 sequence is CASSPEGGVGDTQYF. The CDR3 nucleotides read TGTGCCAGCAGCCCAGAGGGCGGGGTAGGGGATACGCAGTATTTT. The genes are TRBV7-2 and TRBJ2-3, with D tentatively TRBD2 (6 bases). CDR3 length: 15 residues. Germline assignment: CDR1 SGHTA and CDR2 FQGNSA. Deletions cut 5 bases from V and 6 bases from J, with 18 bases between.

The chain links TRBV6-5 to TRBJ1-3; D is perhaps TRBD1 (5 bases). V lost 6 bases and J lost 4, with 10 bases in between. The V gene's germline CDR1 is MNHEY and CDR2 SVGAGI. CDR3 length: 13 residues. The CDR3 DNA reads as TGTGCCAGCAGCCCGGGACCGGGAAACACCATATATTTT. Protein: CASSPGPGNTIYF.